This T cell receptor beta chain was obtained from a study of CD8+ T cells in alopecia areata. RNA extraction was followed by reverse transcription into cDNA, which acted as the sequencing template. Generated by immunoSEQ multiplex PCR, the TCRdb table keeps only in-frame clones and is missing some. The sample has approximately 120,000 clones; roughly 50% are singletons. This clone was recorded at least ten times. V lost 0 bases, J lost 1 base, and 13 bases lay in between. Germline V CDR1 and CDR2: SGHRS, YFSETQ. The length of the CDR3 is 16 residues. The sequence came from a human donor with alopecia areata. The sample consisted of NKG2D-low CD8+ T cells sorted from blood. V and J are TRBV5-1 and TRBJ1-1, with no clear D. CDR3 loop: CASSLAESDWNTEAFF. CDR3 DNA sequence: TGCGCCAGCAGCTTGGCCGAGAGCGACTGGAACACTGAAGCTTTCTTT.